The rows below give T cell receptor beta chains drawn from one sample of a study of T cell changes during pregnancy in multiple sclerosis. Profiling relied on immunoSEQ multiplex PCR, and the TCRdb table lists in-frame clones only, not all of them. The table records about 120,000 clones, 92% of them present only once. This specimen was peripheral blood, taken in the third trimester of pregnancy. These receptors all stem from a female donor with multiple sclerosis, enrolled in a pregnancy study. CDR3s leave out the opening cysteine and the closing phenylalanine or tryptophan.

V gene: TRBV5-1
J gene: TRBJ1-6
CDR3 protein: ASSPGQGLYNSPLH

V gene: TRBV10-3
J gene: TRBJ2-7
CDR3 protein: AISGGGQGEAYEQY

V gene: TRBV19
J gene: TRBJ2-3
CDR3 protein: ASRDRPRTDTQY

V gene: TRBV9
J gene: TRBJ1-2
CDR3 protein: ASSVELYGYT

V gene: TRBV6-1
J gene: TRBJ1-4
CDR3 protein: ASSPGQFNEKLF

V gene: TRBV10-2
J gene: TRBJ2-1
CDR3 protein: ASSESRASSREGLNNEQF

V gene: TRBV7-9
J gene: TRBJ2-5
CDR3 protein: ASSFTAQETQY

V gene: TRBV11-2
J gene: TRBJ2-7
CDR3 protein: ASSRGQGRSYEQY

V gene: TRBV2
J gene: TRBJ2-5
CDR3 protein: ASSEVGLFQETQY

V gene: TRBV15
J gene: TRBJ2-1
CDR3 protein: ATSTDRVHEQF

V gene: TRBV28
J gene: TRBJ2-5
CDR3 protein: ASSLSIAGGLQETQY

V gene: TRBV14
J gene: TRBJ2-3
CDR3 protein: ASSQEKGHRSGSQADTQY

V gene: TRBV2
J gene: TRBJ2-1
CDR3 protein: ASSKAGARNEQF

V gene: TRBV6-4
J gene: TRBJ2-3
CDR3 protein: ASSLEGGRAGTQY

V gene: TRBV14
J gene: TRBJ2-3
CDR3 protein: ASSQLAGRTDTQY

V gene: TRBV5-1
J gene: TRBJ1-5
CDR3 protein: ASSLDGNSNQPQH

V gene: TRBV15
J gene: TRBJ2-1
CDR3 protein: AVQPTSGGYNEQF

V gene: TRBV7-9
J gene: TRBJ1-1
CDR3 protein: ASSLGQGWNPEAF